This T cell receptor (beta chain) was sequenced during a study of T-cell reconstitution after alpha-beta-depleted transplantation in children. Germline CDR1 and CDR2: DFQATT and SNEGSKA (reference sequence). V was pared by 2 bases and J by 5 bases, with 7 bases of the junction left unmatched. The CDR3 sequence is 15 residues long. This sample's TCRbeta library carried unique molecular identifier barcodes. MiXCR, applied by TCRdb to the PCR reads, yields one record per CDR3 protein. Of approximately 400,000 distinct CDR3 sequences listed, 11% are singletons. The chain carries TRBV20-1 and TRBJ2-5; 11 nucleotides align to TRBD2. This specimen consisted of PBMCs from the stem cell graft donor, obtained from the stem cell graft. The receptor was isolated from a human donor who donated a stem cell graft to a child with acute myeloid leukemia. The CDR3 region is CSARPPSGGYETQYF. CDR3 nucleotide sequence: TGCAGTGCTAGACCGCCTAGCGGGGGGTATGAGACCCAGTACTTC.